Below, 20 T cell receptor beta chains from the same sample are listed, as sequenced in a study of vaccination and CD4 T cells after COVID-19. Antigens for these TCRs are unknown. The Oncomine TCR Beta short-read assay sequenced DNA from cultured CD4+ T cells. TCRdb called the PCR reads again in MiXCR, with one record for every CDR3 protein. The sample includes some 18,000 distinct CDR3 sequences, 40% to 60% of them seen just once. The treatment was: 10-day PBMC culture with coronavirus spike peptide pools or control peptides (ViraFEST assay). The starting material was CD4+ T cells from blood, cultured in vitro, obtained before SARS-CoV-2 vaccination. The receptors stem from a human donor who had recovered from COVID-19.

This clonotype was observed once. This rearrangement joins TRBV4-3 to TRBJ2-3; either TRBD1 or TRBD2 may supply D (6 bases each). CDR1 LGHNA and CDR2 YSLEER come from the germline V gene. The V end lost 0 bases, the J end lost 0 bases, and 13 bases lay between the germline ends. The CDR3 is 17 amino acids. CDR3 sequence: CASSQDSRGASTDTQYF. The CDR3 DNA is TGCGCCAGCAGCCAAGATTCTAGGGGGGCTAGCACAGATACGCAGTATTTT.

The CDR3 bases are TGTGCCAGCAGTCCACGACAGGGAAGCGCTGAAGCTTTCTTT. Encoded protein: CASSPRQGSAEAFF. The rearrangement joins TRBV27 to TRBJ1-1; 7 bases map to TRBD1. V lost 5 bases and J lost 6; bases outside the gene matches: 9. In germline, CDR1 is MNHEY, CDR2 SMNVEV (reference sequence). The CDR3 consists of 14 residues.

The chain recombines TRBV7-9 with TRBJ1-1; TRBD1 might be the D (6 bases). The CDR3 runs to 13 residues. Deletions cut 3 bases from V and 10 bases from J, with 15 bases between. Per germline, CDR1 SEHNR and CDR2 FQNEAQ (reference sequence). The CDR3 spells CASSFQPQGRAFF. The CDR3 coding sequence is TGTGCCAGCAGCTTTCAACCACAGGGAAGAGCTTTCTTT.

This clonotype was observed a handful of times. The chain has TRBV30 and TRBJ1-5, with D unclear. V was cut by 0 bases and J by 6 bases, with 12 bases left in between. CDR1 GTSNPN and CDR2 SVGIG come from the germline V gene (reference sequence). The CDR3 spans 14 residues. The CDR3 DNA reads TGTGCCTGGAGTGTTGGACTTATCGGTCAGCCCCAGCATTTT. This codes for CAWSVGLIGQPQHF.

This sequence joins TRBV6-2 or TRBV6-3 and TRBJ1-5; 7 bases line up with TRBD1. J was trimmed by 1 base and V by 8 bases; bases with no gene match: 2. The germline gives CDR1 MNHEY, CDR2 SVGEGT. The CDR3 totals 13 residues. Here the CDR3 reads CASGQASNQPQHF. Written as DNA, the CDR3 is TGTGCCAGCGGACAGGCAAGCAATCAGCCCCAGCATTTT.

The chain employs TRBV7-9 and TRBJ1-5; D possibly corresponds to TRBD1 (6 bases). The CDR3 spans 14 residues. Germline assignment: CDR1 SEHNR and CDR2 FQNEAQ (reference sequence). The V gene lost 1 base and the J gene lost 7 bases, with 11 bases spanning the gap. The CDR3 reads CASSLGQGHQPQHF. The CDR3 nucleotides read TGTGCCAGCAGCTTAGGGCAGGGACACCAGCCCCAGCATTTT.

The CDR3 sequence: CASSPLSYEQYF. The CDR3 coding sequence is TGTGCCAGCTCACCTTTGAGCTACGAGCAGTACTTC. The chain links TRBV18 to TRBJ2-7, with no clear D. V was shortened by 3 bases and J by 3 bases, with 6 bases between the two germline ends. Germline CDR1 and CDR2: KGHSH and LQKENI. The CDR3 has 12 amino acids.

V usage is TRBV7-8 and J usage is TRBJ2-5; D unresolved. V was shortened by 1 base and J by 5 bases, with 5 bases between the two germline ends. CDR3 length equals 12 residues. Germline V CDR1 and CDR2: SGHVS, FQNEAQ. The CDR3 loop is CASSLEVETQYF. The CDR3 nucleotides read TGTGCCAGCAGCTTAGAAGTGGAGACCCAGTACTTC.

This clonotype showed up just a few times. The rearrangement joins TRBV7-9 to TRBJ2-3, with 7 bases identical to TRBD1. This CDR3 has 19 amino acids. The ends lost 6 bases at V and 0 bases at J; junction bases unmatched: 18. Per germline, CDR1 SEHNR and CDR2 FQNEAQ (reference sequence). CDR3 sequence reads: CASSYKDRHFPVSTDTQYF. In DNA form, the CDR3 reads TGTGCCAGCAGTTACAAGGACAGGCATTTCCCCGTGAGCACAGATACGCAGTATTTT.

This clonotype came up once. The gene calls are TRBV28 and TRBJ1-2; TRBD1 aligns across 7 bases. The ends lost 10 bases at V and 3 bases at J; junction bases unmatched: 14. This CDR3 comprises 15 residues. CDR1 is MDHEN and CDR2 is SYDVKM in the germline V gene. In DNA form, the CDR3 reads TGTGCCAACCAGCCTAGCGGCAGGGGGGACTATGGCTACACCTTC. It specifies CANQPSGRGDYGYTF.

V and J are TRBV5-4 and TRBJ2-3; TRBD2 matches 10 bases. V lost 3 bases and J lost 5; bases outside the gene matches: 3. The CDR3 covers 14 residues. Germline V gene lookup returns CDR1 SGHNT and CDR2 YYREEE (reference sequence). The CDR3 nucleotides are TGTGCCAGCAGCTCTAGCGGGAGTGGAGATACGCAGTATTTT. Its translation: CASSSSGSGDTQYF.

This clonotype was observed a handful of times. The chain combines TRBV18 with TRBJ1-5, with D tentatively TRBD1 (5 bases). The CDR3 loop spans 14 amino acids. V lost 3 bases to trimming and J lost 5 bases, with 11 bases between them. Looked up from germline, CDR1 is KGHSH and CDR2 is LQKENI. CDR3 bases: TGTGCCAGCTCACCGGGGCAGACCGATCAGCCCCAGCATTTT. It specifies CASSPGQTDQPQHF.

The V call is TRBV14, the J call TRBJ2-5; D gene ambiguous. The CDR3 has 13 residues. Germline CDR1 reads SGHDN; CDR2 reads FVKESK. V shed 5 bases and J shed 7 bases, with 14 bases lying between them. CDR3 nucleotide sequence: TGTGCCAGCAGCAACACACCGGACGGGACCCAGTACTTC. It translates to CASSNTPDGTQYF. Combining the CDR3 with reference TRBV14 and TRBJ2-5 gives the whole variable domain EAGVTQFPSHSVIEKGQTVTLRCDPISGHDNLYWYRRVMGKEIKFLLHFVKESKQDESGMPNNRFLAERTGGTYSTLKVQPAELEDSGVYFCASSNTPDGTQYFGPGTRLLVL.

The chain recombines TRBV11-3 with TRBJ2-2, with D perhaps TRBD1 or TRBD2 (5 bases each). V was clipped by 2 bases and J by 3 bases, with 7 bases between them. CDR1 and CDR2 from the germline V gene are SGHNT and YENEEA. This CDR3 region has 14 residues. The CDR3 region is CASSLQGDTGELFF. The CDR3 nucleotides read TGTGCCAGCAGCTTACAGGGAGACACCGGGGAGCTGTTTTTT.

This chain links TRBV2 with TRBJ1-1; D remains ambiguous. This CDR3 region has 16 residues. V lost 7 bases, J lost 0 bases, and 18 bases lay in between. Germline V gene lookup returns CDR1 SNHLY and CDR2 FYNNEI. CDR3: CASTPRVGGMNTEAFF. DNA for the CDR3: TGTGCCAGCACCCCGAGGGTTGGCGGTATGAACACTGAAGCTTTCTTT.

The chain has TRBV20-1 and TRBJ2-3; no clear D gene. CDR1 and CDR2 from the germline V gene are DFQATT and SNEGSKA (reference sequence). V was shortened by 0 bases and J by 0 bases, with 19 bases between the two germline ends. The length of the CDR3 is 18 residues. Here the CDR3 DNA reads TGCAGTGCTAGAGATCTGCGGCAGGATTCCTCTAGCACAGATACGCAGTATTTT. It encodes CSARDLRQDSSSTDTQYF.

This clonotype was seen more than once but under ten times. The V gene is TRBV19, the J gene TRBJ2-7, with unresolved D. The germline CDR1 and CDR2 sequences are LNHDA and SQIVND (reference sequence). V lost 6 bases to trimming and J lost 0 bases, with 9 bases between them. The CDR3 is 13 residues long. CDR3 DNA: TGTGCCAGTAGCGGAGAGAGCTCCTACGAGCAGTACTTC. It yields the protein CASSGESSYEQYF.

This clonotype was observed a few times. The V gene is TRBV6-1, the J gene TRBJ1-1; TRBD1 agrees at 9 bases. J was trimmed by 11 bases and V by 3 bases; bases with no gene match: 7. Germline CDR1 and CDR2: MNHNS and SASEGT. The CDR3 runs to 13 residues. The CDR3 DNA sequence: TGTGCCAGCAGTGATATGGACAGGGGTTTTGCTTTCTTT. It translates to CASSDMDRGFAFF.

The rearrangement joins TRBV20-1 to TRBJ1-1; D is undetermined. The CDR3 runs 14 residues. Looked up from germline, CDR1 is DFQATT and CDR2 is SNEGSKA (reference sequence). The germline V and J ends were trimmed by 1 base and 3 bases, with 12 bases remaining between them. CDR3 DNA: TGCAGTGCTAGAGTGCGTCGGGGTGACACTGAAGCTTTCTTT. It is translated as CSARVRRGDTEAFF.

This clonotype was counted only a few times. The V and J genes are TRBV20-1 and TRBJ2-3, with D possibly matching TRBD2 (6 bases). Germline V gene sequence: CDR1 DFQATT, CDR2 SNEGSKA (reference sequence). This CDR3 is built from 13 residues. Trimming cost V 0 bases and J 3 bases, with 7 bases left between them. Written as DNA, the CDR3 is TGCAGTGCTAGAGATGGGAGGACAGATACGCAGTATTTT. This gives the protein CSARDGRTDTQYF.